This T cell receptor (beta chain) came from a study of tissue T cells after allogeneic stem cell transplantation. Study results and caveats: In patients and mice, blood and spleen missed much of tissue repertoire. Anatomically similar tissues had similar TCR repertoires within each patient.

The CDR3 contains 14 residues. CDR1 and CDR2 from the germline V gene are LGHNA and YNLKQL (reference sequence). Between the trimmed V and J ends, which lost 0 bases and 0 bases, there was a span of 4 bases. Regarding time point: mouse harvest day 7 after allogeneic transplant. The graft held 10^6 splenic CD5+ T cells and 10^7 T-cell-depleted bone marrow cells. Mice had MHC-mismatched B6 into BALB/c GVHD, sampled day 7 or 14. Survey-depth TCRbeta CDR3 sequencing reported V/J genes and productive frequencies. Sequenced by immunoSEQ multiplex PCR; TCRdb stores in-frame clones only, minus some. The sample records roughly 4,000 clones, around half being singletons. Regarding this clone: The antigen is undetermined. Mouse names are used for the genes. The CDR3 end is not reached by the read, which stops 1 residue before it; the germline J gene fills it in.

The origin of this receptor is a female BALB/c mouse given C57BL/6 T cells with graft-versus-host disease after an allogeneic hematopoietic cell transplant. Material for sequencing was lymph node tissue. The chain joins TRBV5 to TRBJ2-5, with D uncertain. Incomplete CDR3 DNA: TGTGCCAGCAGCCAAGATGTAAACCAAGACACCCAGTAC. It translates to CASSQDVNQDTQY. The complete CDR3 sequence is CASSQDVNQDTQYF.